Sequencing of this T cell receptor (beta chain) was carried out in a study of blood T cell repertoires in COVID-19. Looking at the study overall: COVID-19 samples, acute and convalescent, were from the United States, Italy and Spain.

The J segment lost 8 bases and the V segment lost 7 bases, leaving 16 bases of the junction unmatched. Germline CDR1 is MDHEN and CDR2 is SYDVKM. The CDR3 runs 16 residues. Clones were read by immunoSEQ multiplex PCR, and TCRdb kept only the in-frame ones, dropping some. This sample carries about 170,000 clones, 79% of them seen once, and the ten largest clones take 15% to 20%. The sequence was collected from a woman between 65 and 79 years old in a cohort exposed to, infected with or recovered from COVID-19 (not recorded which). The chain is built from TRBV28 and TRBJ2-1, with 8 bases lining up with TRBD2. The sequencing sample was made of PBMCs or T cells enriched from blood (not recorded which). The CDR3 DNA reads as TGTGCCAGCATCGGGGGGGCCCCTCGGGGGTGGGATGAGCAGTTCTTC. Residues: CASIGGAPRGWDEQFF.